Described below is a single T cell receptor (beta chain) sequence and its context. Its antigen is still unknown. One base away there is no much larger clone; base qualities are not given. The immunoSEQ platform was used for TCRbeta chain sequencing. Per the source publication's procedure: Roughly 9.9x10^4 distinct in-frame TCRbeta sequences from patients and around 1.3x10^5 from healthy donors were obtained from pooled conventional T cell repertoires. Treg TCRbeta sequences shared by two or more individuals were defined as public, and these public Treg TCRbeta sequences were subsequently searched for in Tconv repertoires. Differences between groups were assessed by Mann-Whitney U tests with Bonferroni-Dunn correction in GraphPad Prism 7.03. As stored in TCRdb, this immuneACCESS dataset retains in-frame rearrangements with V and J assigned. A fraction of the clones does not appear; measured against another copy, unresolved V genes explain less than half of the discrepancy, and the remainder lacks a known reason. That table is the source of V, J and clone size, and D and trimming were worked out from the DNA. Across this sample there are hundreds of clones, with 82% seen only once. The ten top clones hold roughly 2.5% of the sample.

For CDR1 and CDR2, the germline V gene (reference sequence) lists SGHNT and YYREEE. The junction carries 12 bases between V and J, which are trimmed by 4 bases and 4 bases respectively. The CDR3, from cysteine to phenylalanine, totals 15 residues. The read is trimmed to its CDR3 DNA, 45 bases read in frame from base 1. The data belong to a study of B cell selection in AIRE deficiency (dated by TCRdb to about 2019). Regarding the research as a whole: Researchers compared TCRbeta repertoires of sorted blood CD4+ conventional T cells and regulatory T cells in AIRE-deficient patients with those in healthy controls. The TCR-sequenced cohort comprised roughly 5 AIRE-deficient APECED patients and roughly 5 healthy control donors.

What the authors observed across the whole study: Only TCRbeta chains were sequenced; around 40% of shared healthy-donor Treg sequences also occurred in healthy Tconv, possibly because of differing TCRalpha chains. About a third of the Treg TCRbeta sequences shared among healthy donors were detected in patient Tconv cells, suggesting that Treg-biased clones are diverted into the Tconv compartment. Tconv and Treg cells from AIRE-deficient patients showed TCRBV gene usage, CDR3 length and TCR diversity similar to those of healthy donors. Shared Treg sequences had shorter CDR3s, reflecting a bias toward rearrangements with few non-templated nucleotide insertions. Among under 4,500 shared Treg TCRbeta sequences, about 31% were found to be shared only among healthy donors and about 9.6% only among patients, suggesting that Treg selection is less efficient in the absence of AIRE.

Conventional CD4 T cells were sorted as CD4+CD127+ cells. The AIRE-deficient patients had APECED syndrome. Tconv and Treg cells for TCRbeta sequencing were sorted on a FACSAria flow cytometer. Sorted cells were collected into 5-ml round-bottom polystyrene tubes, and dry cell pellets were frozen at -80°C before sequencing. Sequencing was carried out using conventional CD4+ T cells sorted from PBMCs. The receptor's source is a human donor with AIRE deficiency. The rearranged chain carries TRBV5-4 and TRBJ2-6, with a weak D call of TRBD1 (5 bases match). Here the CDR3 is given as CASSVRVSGANVLTF. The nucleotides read TGTGCCAGCAGCGTCAGGGTATCCGGGGCCAACGTCCTGACTTTC.